Below, 28 T cell receptor beta chains from the same sample are listed, as sequenced in a study of beta chain features in type 1 diabetes. Every bit of the isolated RNA underwent reverse transcription, so sequencing read expressed TCRB transcripts. Libraries were prepared by immunoSEQ multiplex PCR; TCRdb keeps only in-frame clonotypes and omits some of them. The table has approximately 140,000 clones, under 60% seen once; the top ten hold roughly 0.42%. The sample taken for sequencing was Tregs from blood. These receptors were taken from a man in his late teens or twenties in good health.

This clone has just one count. In DNA, the CDR3 is TGTGCCAGCAGGGCGAGGGGGAACTCAAACACTGAAGCTTTCTTT. Residues: CASRARGNSNTEAFF. The chain recombines TRBV7-9 with TRBJ1-1, with D possibly TRBD1 on 6 matching bases. V was clipped by 6 bases and J by 2 bases, with 16 bases between them. The CDR3 has 15 residues. Germline CDR1 SEHNR, CDR2 FQNEAQ (reference sequence).

The rearrangement joins TRBV27 to TRBJ1-4; TRBD1 agrees at 7 bases. V was pared by 6 bases and J by 8 bases, with 6 bases of the junction left unmatched. The germline CDR1 and CDR2 sequences are MNHEY and SMNVEV (reference sequence). This CDR3 spans 13 amino acids. CDR3 sequence: CASSGVTGEKLFF. The CDR3 region has the DNA TGTGCCAGCAGCGGGGTGACAGGGGAAAAACTGTTTTTT.

The sample holds a few counts of this clone. The chain uses TRBV7-2 and TRBJ2-1; D is unclear. The CDR3 consists of 15 residues. From germline, CDR1 is SGHTA and CDR2 FQGNSA. Trimming removed 2 bases at V and 0 bases at J, with 8 bases between. In DNA, the CDR3 is TGTGCCAGCAGCTTAACGAGGCGCTCCTACAATGAGCAGTTCTTC. It codes for CASSLTRRSYNEQFF.

This clone was seen a handful of times. The V and J genes are TRBV7-2 and TRBJ1-6; 11 bases align to TRBD1. Germline assignment: CDR1 SGHTA and CDR2 FQGNSA. This CDR3 region has 15 residues. V shed 5 bases, J shed 9 bases, and the junction held 6 bases outside the gene matches. For the CDR3, the DNA is TGTGCCAGCAGCGGACGGACAGGGGGCATTTCACCCCTCCACTTT. It translates to CASSGRTGGISPLHF. The full variable domain, its missing parts supplied by reference TRBV7-2 and TRBJ1-6, is GAGVSQSPSNKVTEKGKDVELRCDPISGHTALYWYRQSLGQGLEFLIYFQGNSAPDKSGLPSDRFSAERTGGSVSTLTIQRTQQEDSAVYLCASSGRTGGISPLHFGNGTRLTVT.

This clone has only one observation. The chain recombines TRBV9 with TRBJ2-4, with a weak D call TRBD1 (6 bases). Germline lookup yields CDR1 SGDLS and CDR2 YYNGEE. The CDR3 has 15 residues. The V and J ends lost 6 bases and 5 bases respectively, with 18 bases between them. CDR3 region: CASNVTGIDENIQYF. The CDR3 region has the DNA TGTGCCAGCAACGTCACAGGGATCGACGAAAACATTCAGTACTTC.

This clone was detected once. The chain uses TRBV29-1 and TRBJ1-2; maybe TRBD1 (6 bases). Trimming removed 3 bases from V and 4 bases from J, with 12 bases in between. This CDR3 is 13 amino acids long. Per the germline V gene, CDR1 is SQVTM and CDR2 is ANQGSEA. In DNA form, the CDR3 reads TGCAGCGTTGACCAACAGGGTGGCTATGGCTACACCTTC. Its translation is CSVDQQGGYGYTF.

The gene calls are TRBV6-6 and TRBJ1-6, with D hard to call. Germline V lookup: CDR1 MNHNY, CDR2 SVGAGI (reference sequence). V gave up 0 bases and J gave up 8 bases, with 11 bases separating them. The CDR3 totals 15 residues. The CDR3 reads CASSYSGRQDSPLHF. In nucleotides, the CDR3 is TGTGCCAGCAGTTACTCGGGCAGGCAGGATTCACCCCTCCACTTT.

This clone has more than one count but fewer than ten. The chain employs TRBV9 and TRBJ2-2; D is perhaps TRBD2 (5 bases). In germline, CDR1 is SGDLS, CDR2 YYNGEE. V shed 2 bases and J shed 6 bases, with 11 bases lying between them. The CDR3 contains 14 residues. The CDR3 is CASSVEGWAGELFF. The CDR3 bases are TGTGCCAGCAGCGTTGAGGGTTGGGCCGGGGAGCTGTTTTTT.

The chain links TRBV2 to TRBJ2-6; possibly TRBD1 for D (5 bases). With 4 bases removed from V and 0 bases from J, the gap between germline ends came to 10 bases. The CDR3 has 16 residues. Germline CDR1 and CDR2: SNHLY and FYNNEI. The CDR3 nucleotides read TGTGCCAGCAGTGCGCCCAGGGCCTCTGGGGCCAACGTCCTGACTTTC. Protein product: CASSAPRASGANVLTF.

This clone was seen only once. The chain joins TRBV18 to TRBJ1-2; no definite D call. CDR3 length: 15 amino acids. Trimming took off 3 bases at V and 0 bases at J, with 11 bases between the two ends. From germline, CDR1 is KGHSH and CDR2 LQKENI. The CDR3 loop is CASSPEGSANYGYTF. Here the CDR3 DNA reads TGTGCCAGCTCACCGGAGGGATCAGCTAACTATGGCTACACCTTC.

This clone was picked up a small number of times. This chain connects TRBV18 to TRBJ1-1, with a weak D call TRBD1 (5 bases). Germline V gene lookup returns CDR1 KGHSH and CDR2 LQKENI. Trimming pared 6 bases from V and 4 bases from J, leaving 12 bases between. The CDR3 spans 13 residues. Here the CDR3 reads CASSGGVLTEAFF. In DNA form, the CDR3 reads TGTGCCAGCTCGGGAGGGGTGCTCACTGAAGCTTTCTTT.

This clone was seen once. The chain is built from TRBV10-3 and TRBJ2-7; tentative D call: TRBD1 (5 bases). CDR3 size: 14 residues. V was shortened by 1 base and J by 5 bases, with 12 bases between the two germline ends. Germline values: CDR1 ENHRY, CDR2 SYGVKD. This CDR3 reads CAISELPGNDEQYF. The CDR3, as DNA: TGTGCCATCAGTGAGTTGCCAGGGAATGACGAGCAGTACTTC.

This sequence joins TRBV5-7 and TRBJ2-7, with no clear D. TRBV5-7 counts as an open reading frame of uncertain function. The CDR3 totals 13 residues. V was pared by 2 bases and J by 2 bases, with 8 bases between. The CDR3 bases are TGTGCCAGCAGCTTTCCTAGTCCCTACGAGCAGTACTTC. It specifies CASSFPSPYEQYF.

This chain joins TRBV7-9 and TRBJ1-1; unclear D gene. CDR3 length: 14 residues. Trimming removed 4 bases at V and 4 bases at J, with 13 bases between. The germline CDR1 and CDR2 sequences are SEHNR and FQNEAQ (reference sequence). CDR3 DNA: TGTGCCAGCAGCTCCGGTAGGAGGGTCACTGAAGCTTTCTTT. Its protein product is CASSSGRRVTEAFF.

About this clone: The CDR3 does not close with the conserved phenylalanine or tryptophan, likely indicating a read error. The chain recombines TRBV7-3 with TRBJ1-2; D not resolved. This CDR3 is built from 13 residues. The germline V and J ends were trimmed by 4 bases and 8 bases, with 14 bases remaining between them. Germline values: CDR1 SGHTA, CDR2 FQGTGA. The CDR3 DNA reads TGTGCCAGCAGCTCAAGGACCGGGAGAGGCTACACCCTC. It is translated as CASSSRTGRGYTL.

This clone was counted a single time. V gene TRBV9 combines with J gene TRBJ1-2, with a tentative D call TRBD1 (6 bases). This CDR3 is built from 14 residues. Germline loops: CDR1 SGDLS, CDR2 YYNGEE. With 0 bases removed from V and 6 bases from J, the gap between germline ends came to 12 bases. The CDR3 here is CASSVDPGGHGYTF. In DNA form, the CDR3 reads TGTGCCAGCAGCGTAGATCCGGGGGGGCATGGCTACACCTTC. Combining the CDR3 with reference TRBV9 and TRBJ1-2 gives the whole variable domain DSGVTQTPKHLITATGQRVTLRCSPRSGDLSVYWYQQSLDQGLQFLIQYYNGEERAKGNILERFSAQQFPDLHSELNLSSLELGDSALYFCASSVDPGGHGYTFGSGTRLTVV.

The chain recombines TRBV7-9 with TRBJ1-4, with D unresolved. The CDR3 extends over 14 amino acids. Trimming cost V 2 bases and J 8 bases, with 12 bases left between them. Per the germline V gene, CDR1 is SEHNR and CDR2 is FQNEAQ (reference sequence). The CDR3 coding sequence is TGTGCCAGCAGCTTAAGCTCTTACGGGGAAAAACTGTTTTTT. Its translation is CASSLSSYGEKLFF.

The V call is TRBV6-5, the J call TRBJ2-1; 7 bases line up with TRBD1. The length of the CDR3 is 14 residues. The germline gives CDR1 MNHEY, CDR2 SVGAGI. J gave up 4 bases and V 5 bases, and 5 bases lay outside the gene matches. Here the CDR3 DNA reads TGTGCCAGCAGTCGGGCAGGGGGATACAATGAGCAGTTCTTC. It encodes CASSRAGGYNEQFF.

The sample holds a few counts of this clone. This chain connects TRBV29-1 to TRBJ1-4, with D unresolved. This CDR3 comprises 16 residues. Germline V gene sequence: CDR1 SQVTM, CDR2 ANQGSEA. V lost 5 bases and J lost 10, with 26 bases in between. Here the CDR3 reads CSVSDLSFDAGGKLFF. Here the CDR3 DNA reads TGCAGCGTTTCCGACCTGTCCTTTGACGCGGGAGGAAAACTGTTTTTT.

The J gene is TRBJ2-1, the V gene TRBV7-3; 7 nucleotides line up with TRBD2. Germline V CDR1 and CDR2: SGHTA, FQGTGA. The CDR3 runs to 15 residues. V shed 3 bases, J shed 2 bases, and the junction held 4 bases outside the gene matches. This CDR3 reads CASSFASGAYNEQFF. CDR3 DNA sequence: TGTGCCAGCAGCTTCGCTAGCGGAGCCTACAATGAGCAGTTCTTC.

This clone appeared once. This chain joins TRBV6-5 and TRBJ2-1, with 10 nucleotides matching TRBD2. Germline V gene lookup returns CDR1 MNHEY and CDR2 SVGAGI. The CDR3 contains 14 residues. Trimming took 4 bases from V and 11 from J; bases not matched to a gene: 8. In nucleotides, the CDR3 is TGTGCCAGCAGTTCCGCTAGCGGGGGAACCCAGCAGTTCTTC. This sequence encodes CASSSASGGTQQFF.

CDR3 in amino acids: CASSQGGQPQHF. Written as DNA, the CDR3 is TGTGCCAGTAGCCAGGGGGGTCAGCCCCAGCATTTT. The chain has TRBV19 and TRBJ1-5, with TRBD1 matching over 7 bases. This CDR3 contains 12 residues. Germline-derived CDR1 and CDR2 are LNHDA and SQIVND (reference sequence). Germline trimming cut 6 bases from V and 6 bases from J; bases unmatched to any gene: 2.

V and J are TRBV9 and TRBJ2-2, with unresolved D. This CDR3 comprises 14 residues. Germline-derived CDR1 and CDR2 are SGDLS and YYNGEE. V lost 4 bases to trimming and J lost 5 bases, with 12 bases between them. The chain's CDR3 is CASSLELNTGELFF. The DNA for the CDR3 is TGTGCCAGCAGCCTGGAGTTGAATACCGGGGAGCTGTTTTTT.

The CDR3 is CASSRIQGYYGYTF. In nucleotides, the CDR3 is TGTGCCAGCAGCCGCATACAGGGGTACTATGGCTACACCTTC. The rearrangement uses TRBV14 and TRBJ1-2; TRBD1 matches 7 bases. The CDR3 is 14 residues long. The V segment lost 4 bases and the J segment 3 bases; nucleotides outside the gene matches: 5. Germline-derived CDR1 and CDR2 are SGHDN and FVKESK. The whole variable domain, remainder taken from reference TRBV14 and TRBJ1-2, is EAGVTQFPSHSVIEKGQTVTLRCDPISGHDNLYWYRRVMGKEIKFLLHFVKESKQDESGMPNNRFLAERTGGTYSTLKVQPAELEDSGVYFCASSRIQGYYGYTFGSGTRLTVV.

This clone showed up just a few times. The V call is TRBV18, the J call TRBJ2-7; the D gene is possibly TRBD1 (6 bases). Trimming removed 6 bases from V and 2 bases from J, with 20 bases in between. The CDR3 length is 16 residues. Germline values: CDR1 KGHSH, CDR2 LQKENI. The CDR3 sequence is CASSPVRTKGAYEQYF. CDR3 DNA: TGTGCCAGCTCTCCTGTCAGGACCAAGGGGGCCTACGAGCAGTACTTC.

The chain has TRBV28 and TRBJ2-7; perhaps TRBD2 as D (5 bases). Germline lookup yields CDR1 MDHEN and CDR2 SYDVKM. This CDR3 is 14 amino acids long. V was cut by 2 bases and J by 0 bases, with 8 bases left in between. CDR3: CASSLLALSYEQYF. The CDR3 DNA is TGTGCCAGCAGTTTACTAGCACTCTCCTACGAGCAGTACTTC.

The chain carries TRBV27 and TRBJ2-7; D might be TRBD1 (6 bases). This CDR3 contains 17 residues. Germline V gene lookup returns CDR1 MNHEY and CDR2 SMNVEV (reference sequence). Trimming removed 1 base from V and 5 bases from J, with 21 bases in between. The CDR3 is CASSLYLGYRVINEQYF. CDR3 sequence (DNA): TGTGCCAGCAGTTTATACCTTGGGTACAGGGTTATCAACGAGCAGTACTTC.

The chain employs TRBV5-1 and TRBJ2-1; perhaps TRBD2 as D (6 bases). V shed 0 bases and J shed 9 bases, with 16 bases lying between them. There are 15 residues in the CDR3. The germline V gene has CDR1 SGHRS and CDR2 YFSETQ. The DNA of the CDR3 is TGCGCCAGCAGCTTGGCCGTTGGGAGGCCCACTGAGCAGTTCTTC. Encoded protein: CASSLAVGRPTEQFF.